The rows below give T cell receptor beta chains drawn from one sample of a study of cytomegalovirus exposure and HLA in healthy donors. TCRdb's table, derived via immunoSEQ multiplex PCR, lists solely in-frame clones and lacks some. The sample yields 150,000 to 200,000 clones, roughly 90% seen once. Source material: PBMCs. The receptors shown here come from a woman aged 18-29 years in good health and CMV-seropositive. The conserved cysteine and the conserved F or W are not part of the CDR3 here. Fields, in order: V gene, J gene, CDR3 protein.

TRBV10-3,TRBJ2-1,ASFGEEQF
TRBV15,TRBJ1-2,ATSREEMALYGYT
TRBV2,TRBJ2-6,ASSRTILFTGANVLT
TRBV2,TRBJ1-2,ASRSWRGGNYGYT
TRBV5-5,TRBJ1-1,ASSRGLQNTEAF
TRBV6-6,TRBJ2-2,ASTGLAGVGTGELF
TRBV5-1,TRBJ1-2,ASSRSFRGRYGYT
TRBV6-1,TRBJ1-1,ASSGDRVNTEAF
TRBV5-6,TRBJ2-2,ASSLVGSGSF
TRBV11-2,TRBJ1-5,ASSSTSGRNQPQH
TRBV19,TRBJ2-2,ATSAGAGGELF
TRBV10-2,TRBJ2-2,ASTRTSGGTGELF
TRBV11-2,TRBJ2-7,ASSLTRRDSYEQY
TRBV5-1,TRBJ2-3,ASRTGETDTQY
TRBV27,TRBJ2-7,ASRYSGDPTYEQY
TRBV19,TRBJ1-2,ASSITGGSYGYT
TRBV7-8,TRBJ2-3,ASSLGRLGASTDTQY
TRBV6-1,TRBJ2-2,ASRRSEDTGELF
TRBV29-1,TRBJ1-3,SAEKDYLGNTIY
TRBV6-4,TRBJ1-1,ASSEGRQTEAF
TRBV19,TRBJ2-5,ASRGAGGPGTQY
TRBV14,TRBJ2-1,ASSQVNYRGQF
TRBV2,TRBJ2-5,ASSEGLGEETQY
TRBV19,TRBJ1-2,ASRSGGYGYT
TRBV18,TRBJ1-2,ASSPDRLIAGYT
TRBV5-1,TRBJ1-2,ASSLDETTGSYGYT
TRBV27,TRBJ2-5,ASSLSRVGGRRRETQY
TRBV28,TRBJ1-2,ASSLLEYGYT
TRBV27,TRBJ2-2,ASSTRLAANTGELF
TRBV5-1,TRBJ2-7,ASSLGQSSYEQY
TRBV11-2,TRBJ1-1,ASSLSPTGKNTEAF
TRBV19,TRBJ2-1,ASSIGSPNSYNEQF
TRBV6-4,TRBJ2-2,ASSPGTSGTGELF
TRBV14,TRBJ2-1,ASSPSGAGVGNEQF
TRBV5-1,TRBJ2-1,ASSTLQNNEQF
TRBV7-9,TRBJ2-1,ASSLRLAANEQF
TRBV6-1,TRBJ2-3,ASSEPTGTDTQY
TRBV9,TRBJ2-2,ASNEGLAGGYTGELF
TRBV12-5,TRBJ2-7,ASGLGLAGGSEQY
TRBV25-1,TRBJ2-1,ASSRLAGGFGEQF
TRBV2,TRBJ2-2,ASRKTSGSDTGELF
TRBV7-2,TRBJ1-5,ASSPNTGAGNQPQH
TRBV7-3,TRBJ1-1,ASSRSGGTQAF
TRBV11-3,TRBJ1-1,ASSSAGTVNTEAF
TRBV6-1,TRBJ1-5,ASSVTRGSGNQPQH
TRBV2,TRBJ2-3,ASSYFRLAGGPKDTQY
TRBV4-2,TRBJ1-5,ASSQEFGHFNQPQH
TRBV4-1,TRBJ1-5,ASSPGAGQNQPQH
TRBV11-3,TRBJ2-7,ASSPRGPYSYEQY
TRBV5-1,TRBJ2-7,ASSLTGDFYEQY
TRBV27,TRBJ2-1,ASSSLGANYNEQF
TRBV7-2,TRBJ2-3,ASSFREGDTQY
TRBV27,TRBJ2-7,ASAGAGRGPYEQY
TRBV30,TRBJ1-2,AWSVHDGYT
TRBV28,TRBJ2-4,ASMGSGAKEKNIQY